This TCR beta chain came from a study of CD8 T cells in Susac syndrome. Overall study results and limits: The study identified about seventeen and five Susac-specific public clones in total CD8+ and CD8+ TEMRA repertoires.

This CDR3 region has 15 residues. Trimming left V 7 bases short and J 0 bases short, with 14 bases between. The V gene's germline CDR1 is SGHVS and CDR2 FQNEAQ. An amount of RNA that ranged from about 0.45 to 1 ug was reverse transcribed with random hexamers. Each CDR3 protein is one row after TCRdb ran MiXCR on the immunoSEQ multiplex PCR reads. The table records 100,000 to 150,000 distinct CDR3 sequences, around 95% of them present only once. With regard to this clonotype: Its antigen is not identified.

TEMRA cells were FACS-enriched, while CD8+ and CD4+ T cells were negatively isolated. V gene TRBV7-8 combines with J gene TRBJ2-3; D is undetermined. The material sequenced was CD8+ T cells from PBMCs. This receptor was identified in a human donor with Susac syndrome. The CDR3 DNA sequence: TGTGCCAGCACCAACCGGGCGTATAGCACAGATACGCAGTATTTT. Translated: CASTNRAYSTDTQYF.